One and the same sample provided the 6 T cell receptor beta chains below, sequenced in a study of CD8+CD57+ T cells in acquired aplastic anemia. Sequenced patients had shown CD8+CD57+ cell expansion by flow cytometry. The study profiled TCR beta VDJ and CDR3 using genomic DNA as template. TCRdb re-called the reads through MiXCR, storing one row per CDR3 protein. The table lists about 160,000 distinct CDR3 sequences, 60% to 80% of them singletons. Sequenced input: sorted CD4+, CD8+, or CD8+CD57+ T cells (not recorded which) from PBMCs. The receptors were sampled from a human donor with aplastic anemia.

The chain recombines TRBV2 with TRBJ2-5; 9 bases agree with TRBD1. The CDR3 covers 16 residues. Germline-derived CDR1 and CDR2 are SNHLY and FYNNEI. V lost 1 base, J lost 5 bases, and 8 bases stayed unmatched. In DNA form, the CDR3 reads TGTGCCAGCAGTGAAGGGGGGACAGGGAGAGGGGAGACCCAGTACTTC. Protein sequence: CASSEGGTGRGETQYF.

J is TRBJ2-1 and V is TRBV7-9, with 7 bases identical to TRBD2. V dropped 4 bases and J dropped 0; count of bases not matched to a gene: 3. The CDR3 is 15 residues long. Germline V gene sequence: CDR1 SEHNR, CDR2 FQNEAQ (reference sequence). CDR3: CASSSSGNSYNEQFF. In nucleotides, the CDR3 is TGTGCCAGCAGCTCAAGCGGGAACTCCTACAATGAGCAGTTCTTC.

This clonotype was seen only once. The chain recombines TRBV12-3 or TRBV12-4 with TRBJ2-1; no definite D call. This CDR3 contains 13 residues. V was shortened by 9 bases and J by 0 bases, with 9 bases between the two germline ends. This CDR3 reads CASGPSSYNEQFF. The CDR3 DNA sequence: TGTGCCAGTGGGCCGAGCTCCTACAATGAGCAGTTCTTC.

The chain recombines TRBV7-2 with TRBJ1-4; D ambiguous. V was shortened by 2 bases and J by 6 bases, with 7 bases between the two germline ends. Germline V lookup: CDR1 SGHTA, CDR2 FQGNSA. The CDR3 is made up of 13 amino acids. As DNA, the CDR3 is TGTGCCAGCAGCTTAAGGACGGATGAAAAACTGTTTTTT. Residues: CASSLRTDEKLFF.

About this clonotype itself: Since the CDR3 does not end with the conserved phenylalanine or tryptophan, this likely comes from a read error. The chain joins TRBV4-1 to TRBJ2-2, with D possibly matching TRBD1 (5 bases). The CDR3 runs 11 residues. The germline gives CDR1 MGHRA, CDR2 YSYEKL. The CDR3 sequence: CARQGAGELFS. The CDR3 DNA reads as TGTGCCAGGCAGGGCGCCGGGGAGCTGTTTTCT.

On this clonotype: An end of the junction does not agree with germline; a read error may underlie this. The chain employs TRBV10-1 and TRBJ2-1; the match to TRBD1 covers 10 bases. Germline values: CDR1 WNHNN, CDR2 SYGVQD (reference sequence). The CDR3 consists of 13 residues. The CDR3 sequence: CAIGTGDANEQFF. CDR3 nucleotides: TGTGCCATTGGGACAGGGGATGCCAATGAGCAGTTCTTC.